This TCR beta chain was documented in a study of T cells in Graves' hyperthyroidism and ophthalmopathy. In the study overall: Initial diagnosis, before any treatment, was when peripheral blood was collected.

General observations from the study: Peripheral blood also featured most of the thyroid clonotypes expanded above 0.001.

With a duration under 2 months, the hyperthyroidism was newly diagnosed in patients aged 18 to 65. From roughly 9.2 ml of fresh peripheral blood, PBMCs were isolated. The V and J ends lost 5 bases and 5 bases respectively, with 10 bases between them. The CDR3 sequence is 13 residues long. The V gene's germline CDR1 is MDHEN and CDR2 SYDVKM. The sample holds many counts of this clonotype. Antigen unknown. Amplification yielded TCR beta CDR3 regions, with RNA transcripts as the source. The HTBI primer set served for first-round RT-PCR of the TCR CDR3. Each CDR3 protein is one row after TCRdb ran MiXCR on the multiplex PCR reads. Of 700,000 or so distinct CDR3 sequences in the sample, about a sixth were seen once.

The receptor comes from a man aged 18 to 29 with Graves' hyperthyroidism. The V call is TRBV28, the J call TRBJ1-5; no firm D call. Source material: blood. The CDR3: CASSPDTDQPQHF. CDR3 nucleotides: TGTGCCAGCAGTCCCGACACTGATCAGCCCCAGCATTTT.